These T cell receptor beta chains were read from a single sample in a study of blood T cell repertoires in COVID-19. The assay was immunoSEQ multiplex PCR, and TCRdb's table has in-frame clones only and misses some. The sample lists 81,000 or so clones, over 75% occurring once. The sequenced sample consisted of peripheral blood. These receptors were collected from a man between 70 and 80 years old with active or convalescent COVID-19. CDR3s include the opening cysteine and the closing phenylalanine or tryptophan. A D gene is named only where the DNA matches it firmly. The size of a clone is reported for some rows only, either as once, few or many, or as a class for expanded clones.

>TRBV7-2|TRBJ1-6|.|once
TGTGCCAGCAGACCGGGCGGGTTGCATAATTCACCCCTCCACTTT
CASRPGGLHNSPLHF
>TRBV2|TRBJ1-3|TRBD1|.
TGTGCCAGCAGTTACCGGGACAGGGGCCCTGGAAACACCATATATTTT
CASSYRDRGPGNTIYF
>TRBV5-1|TRBJ2-1|TRBD1|once
TGCGCCAGCAGCTTGACACAGGGGGCGGTTAATGAGCAGTTCTTC
CASSLTQGAVNEQFF
>TRBV4-2|TRBJ1-2|.|.
TGTGCCAGCAGCCAAGATCAGGCGACAGATTTTTATGGCTACACCTTC
CASSQDQATDFYGYTF
>TRBV24-1|TRBJ2-1|.|.
TGTGCCACCAGTGATCCCCCCGGCTACAATGAGCAGTTCTTC
CATSDPPGYNEQFF
>TRBV4-3|TRBJ1-5|.|.
TGCGCCAGCAGCCAAGAATTAACAGGGCTTGGGAATCAGCCCCAGCATTTT
CASSQELTGLGNQPQHF
>TRBV5-1|TRBJ2-3|TRBD2|.
TGCGCCAGCAGCTTGTCTCTGGCGGGGGTTTCAATAGATACGCAGTATTTT
CASSLSLAGVSIDTQYF
>TRBV4-3|TRBJ2-3|.|.
TGCGCCAGCAGCCAAGATCCGGAGGGGTTTGGCACAGATACGCAGTATTTT
CASSQDPEGFGTDTQYF
>TRBV2|TRBJ2-7|.|.
TGTGCCAGCAGTGCGGGGAACTTTATCGAGCAGTACTTC
CASSAGNFIEQYF
>TRBV6-2/TRBV6-3|TRBJ2-2|.|.
TGTGCCAGCAGTTCGCGACGGGACTTACCGGGGGAGCTGTTTTTT
CASSSRRDLPGELFF
>TRBV5-1|TRBJ1-1|.|.
TGCGCCAGCAGCTTGGGTACTGGGGGGTACACTGAAGCTTTCTTT
CASSLGTGGYTEAFF
>TRBV6-5|TRBJ1-6|.|.
TGTGCCAGCAGTTACTCATCAGGGACCTATAATTCACCCCTCCACTTT
CASSYSSGTYNSPLHF
>TRBV7-9|TRBJ1-1|.|.
TGTGCCAGCAGCAATTGGACAGTCATGAACACTGAAGCTTTCTTT
CASSNWTVMNTEAFF
>TRBV6-2/TRBV6-3|TRBJ2-7|TRBD2|.
TGTGCCAGCAGTTACTCTAGCGGGGGGACCTCCGAGCAGTACTTC
CASSYSSGGTSEQYF
>TRBV9|TRBJ1-2|.|.
TGTGCCAGCAGCGCAATACAGGCGGCCCACTATGGCTACACCTTC
CASSAIQAAHYGYTF
>TRBV13|TRBJ2-6|.|once
TGTGCCAGCAGCCCGAACAGGGCTGGGGCCAACGTCCTGACTTTC
CASSPNRAGANVLTF
>TRBV10-3|TRBJ1-3|.|.
TGTGCCACCCGACAGGAGCCTGGAAACACCATATATTTT
CATRQEPGNTIYF
>TRBV2|TRBJ1-4|TRBD1|few
TGTGCCACCAAGACAGGGGTCGTAACTAATGAAAAACTGTTTTTT
CATKTGVVTNEKLFF
>TRBV29-1|TRBJ1-2|.|.
TGCAGCGTTGAAAGCCGGGACTCACACTCCGGTGATGGCTACACCTTC
CSVESRDSHSGDGYTF
>TRBV7-3|TRBJ1-1|.|.
TGTGCCAGCAGCCCCTCGGGGGGGGGCATAGAAGCTTTCTTT
CASSPSGGGIEAFF
>TRBV10-3|TRBJ1-1|.|.
TGTGCCTCTCTGGGGGGAACTATGAACACTGAAGCTTTCTTT
CASLGGTMNTEAFF
>TRBV6-2/TRBV6-3|TRBJ1-2|TRBD1|.
TGTGCCAGCAGTGCAGACAGGGGGCCCAACTATGGCTACACCTTC
CASSADRGPNYGYTF
>TRBV5-1|TRBJ1-2|TRBD1|.
TGCGCCAGCAGCTTGAGACAGGGGAACTATGGCTACACCTTC
CASSLRQGNYGYTF
>TRBV9|TRBJ2-5|TRBD2|few
TGTGCCAGCAGCCTAACCTCTAGCGGCCAAGAGACCCAGTACTTC
CASSLTSSGQETQYF
>TRBV7-9|TRBJ2-1|TRBD2|.
TGTGCCAGCAGCTTGGCCGGGGGGGACCCCTACAATGAGCAGTTCTTC
CASSLAGGDPYNEQFF
>TRBV6-6|TRBJ1-1|TRBD1|.
TGTGCCAGCAGTTATGACAGGGGTGGTGAGGAAGCTTTCTTT
CASSYDRGGEEAFF
>TRBV29-1|TRBJ1-1|.|.
TGCAGCGGGGAAACAGGGTCTTACACTGAAGCTTTCTTT
CSGETGSYTEAFF
>TRBV18|TRBJ2-1|.|.
TGTGCCAGCTCAGCGTCCGGGGGTTCATACAATGAGCAGTTCTTC
CASSASGGSYNEQFF